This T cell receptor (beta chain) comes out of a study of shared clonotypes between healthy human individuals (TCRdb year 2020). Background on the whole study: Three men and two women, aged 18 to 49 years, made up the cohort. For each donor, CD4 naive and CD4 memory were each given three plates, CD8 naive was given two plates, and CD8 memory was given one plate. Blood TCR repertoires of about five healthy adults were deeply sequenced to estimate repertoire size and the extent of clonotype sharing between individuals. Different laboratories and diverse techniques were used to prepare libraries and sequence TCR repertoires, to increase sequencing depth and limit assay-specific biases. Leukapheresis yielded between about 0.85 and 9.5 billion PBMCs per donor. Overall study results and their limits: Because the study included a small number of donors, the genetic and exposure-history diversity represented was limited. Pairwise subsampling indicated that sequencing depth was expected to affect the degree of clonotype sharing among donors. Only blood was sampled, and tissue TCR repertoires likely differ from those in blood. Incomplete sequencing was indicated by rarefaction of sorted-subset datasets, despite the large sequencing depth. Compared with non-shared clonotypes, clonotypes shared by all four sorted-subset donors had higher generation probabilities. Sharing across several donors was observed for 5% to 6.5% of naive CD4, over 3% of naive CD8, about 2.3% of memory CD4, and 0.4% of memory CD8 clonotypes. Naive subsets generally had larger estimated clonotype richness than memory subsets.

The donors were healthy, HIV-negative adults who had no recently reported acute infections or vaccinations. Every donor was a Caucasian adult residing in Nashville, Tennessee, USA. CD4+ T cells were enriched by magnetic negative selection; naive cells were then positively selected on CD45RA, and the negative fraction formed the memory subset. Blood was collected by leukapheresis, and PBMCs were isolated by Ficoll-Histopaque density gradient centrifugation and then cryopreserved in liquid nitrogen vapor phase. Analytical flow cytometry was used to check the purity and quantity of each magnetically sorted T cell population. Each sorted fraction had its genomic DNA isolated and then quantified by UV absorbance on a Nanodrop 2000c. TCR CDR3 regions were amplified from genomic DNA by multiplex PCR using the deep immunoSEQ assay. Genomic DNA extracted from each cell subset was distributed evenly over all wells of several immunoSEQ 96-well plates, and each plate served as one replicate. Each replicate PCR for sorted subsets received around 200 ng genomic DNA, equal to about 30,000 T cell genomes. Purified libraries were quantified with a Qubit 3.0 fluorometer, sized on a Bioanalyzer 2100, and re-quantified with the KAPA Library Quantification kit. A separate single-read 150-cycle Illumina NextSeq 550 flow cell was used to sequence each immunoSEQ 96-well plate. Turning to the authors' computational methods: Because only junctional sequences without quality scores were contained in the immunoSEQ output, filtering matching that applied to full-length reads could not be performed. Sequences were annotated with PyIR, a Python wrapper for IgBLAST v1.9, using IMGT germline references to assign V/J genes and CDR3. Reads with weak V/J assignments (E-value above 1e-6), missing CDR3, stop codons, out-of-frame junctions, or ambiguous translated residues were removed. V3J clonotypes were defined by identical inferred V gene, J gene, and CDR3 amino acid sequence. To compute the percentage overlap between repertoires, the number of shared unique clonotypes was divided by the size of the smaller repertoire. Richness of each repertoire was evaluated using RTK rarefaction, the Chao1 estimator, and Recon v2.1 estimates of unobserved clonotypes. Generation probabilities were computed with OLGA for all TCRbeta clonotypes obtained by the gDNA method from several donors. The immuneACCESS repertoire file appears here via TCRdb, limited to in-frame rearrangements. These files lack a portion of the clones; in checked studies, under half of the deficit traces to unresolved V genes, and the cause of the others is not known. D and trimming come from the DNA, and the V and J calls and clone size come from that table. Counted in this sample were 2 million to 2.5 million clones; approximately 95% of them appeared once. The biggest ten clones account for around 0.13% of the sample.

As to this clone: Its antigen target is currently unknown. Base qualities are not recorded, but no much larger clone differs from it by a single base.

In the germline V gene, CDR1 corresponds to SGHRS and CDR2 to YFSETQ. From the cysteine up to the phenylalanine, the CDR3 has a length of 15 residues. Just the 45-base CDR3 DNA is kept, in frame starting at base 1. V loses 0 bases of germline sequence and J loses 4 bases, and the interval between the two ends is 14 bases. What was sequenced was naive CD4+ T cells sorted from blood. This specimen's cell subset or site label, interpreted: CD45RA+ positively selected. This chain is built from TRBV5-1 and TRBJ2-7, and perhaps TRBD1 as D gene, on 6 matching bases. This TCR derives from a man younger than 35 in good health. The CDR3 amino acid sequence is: CASSLAPGTLYEQYF. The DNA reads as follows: TGCGCCAGCAGCTTGGCCCCCGGGACACTATACGAGCAGTACTTC.